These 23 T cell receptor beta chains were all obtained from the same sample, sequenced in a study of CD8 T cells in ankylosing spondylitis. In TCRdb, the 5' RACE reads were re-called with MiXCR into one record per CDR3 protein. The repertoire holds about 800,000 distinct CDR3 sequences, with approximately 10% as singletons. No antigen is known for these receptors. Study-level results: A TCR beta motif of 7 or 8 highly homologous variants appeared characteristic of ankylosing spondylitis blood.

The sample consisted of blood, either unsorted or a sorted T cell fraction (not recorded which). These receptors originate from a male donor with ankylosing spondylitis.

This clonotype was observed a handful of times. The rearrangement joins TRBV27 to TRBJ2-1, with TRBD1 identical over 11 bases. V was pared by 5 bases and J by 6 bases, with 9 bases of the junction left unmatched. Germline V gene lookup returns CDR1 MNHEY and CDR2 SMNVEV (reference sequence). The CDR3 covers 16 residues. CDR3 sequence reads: CASSLRDRGAPNEQFF. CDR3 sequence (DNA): TGTGCCAGCAGTCTCCGGGACAGGGGGGCCCCCAATGAGCAGTTCTTC.

For the CDR3, the DNA is TGTGCCAGCAGGGTGTTAGGGGGCACAGATACGCAGTATTTT. As protein: CASRVLGGTDTQYF. V is TRBV27 and J is TRBJ2-3; D is possibly TRBD1 (5 bases). The CDR3 spans 14 residues. V was clipped by 6 bases and J by 1 base, with 11 bases between them. From germline, CDR1 is MNHEY and CDR2 SMNVEV (reference sequence).

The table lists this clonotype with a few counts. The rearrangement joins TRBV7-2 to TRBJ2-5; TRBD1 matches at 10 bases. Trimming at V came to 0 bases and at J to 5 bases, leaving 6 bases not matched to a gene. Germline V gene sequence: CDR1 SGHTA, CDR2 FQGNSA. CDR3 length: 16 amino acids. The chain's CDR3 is CASSLAAWTGGETQYF. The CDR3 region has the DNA TGTGCCAGCAGCTTAGCAGCGTGGACAGGGGGTGAGACCCAGTACTTC. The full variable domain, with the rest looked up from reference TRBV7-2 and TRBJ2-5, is GAGVSQSPSNKVTEKGKDVELRCDPISGHTALYWYRQSLGQGLEFLIYFQGNSAPDKSGLPSDRFSAERTGGSVSTLTIQRTQQEDSAVYLCASSLAAWTGGETQYFGPGTRLLVL.

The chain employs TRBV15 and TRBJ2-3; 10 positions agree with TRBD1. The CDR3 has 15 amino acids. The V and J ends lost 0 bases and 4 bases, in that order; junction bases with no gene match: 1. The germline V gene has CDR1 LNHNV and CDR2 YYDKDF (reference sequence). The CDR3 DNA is TGTGCCACCAGCAGAGAGGACAGGGGGGCAGATACGCAGTATTTT. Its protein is CATSREDRGADTQYF.

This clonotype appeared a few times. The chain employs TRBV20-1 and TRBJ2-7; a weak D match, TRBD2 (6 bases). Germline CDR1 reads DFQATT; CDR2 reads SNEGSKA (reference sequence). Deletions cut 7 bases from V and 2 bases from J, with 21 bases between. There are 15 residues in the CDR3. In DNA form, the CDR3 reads TGCAGTGTATCGGGGCGGTGGGGCGGGACCTACGAGCAGTACTTC. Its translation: CSVSGRWGGTYEQYF.

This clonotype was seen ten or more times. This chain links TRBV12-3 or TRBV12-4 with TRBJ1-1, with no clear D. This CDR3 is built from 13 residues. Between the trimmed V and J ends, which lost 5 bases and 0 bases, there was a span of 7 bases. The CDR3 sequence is CASSMTLNTEAFF. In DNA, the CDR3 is TGTGCCAGCAGTATGACACTGAACACTGAAGCTTTCTTT.

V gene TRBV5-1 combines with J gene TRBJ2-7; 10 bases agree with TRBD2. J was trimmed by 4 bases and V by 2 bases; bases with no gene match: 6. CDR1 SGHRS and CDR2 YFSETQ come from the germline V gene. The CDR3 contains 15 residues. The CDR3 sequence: CASSFEAGGPYEQYF. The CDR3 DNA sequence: TGCGCCAGCAGCTTCGAAGCGGGAGGGCCGTACGAGCAGTACTTC.

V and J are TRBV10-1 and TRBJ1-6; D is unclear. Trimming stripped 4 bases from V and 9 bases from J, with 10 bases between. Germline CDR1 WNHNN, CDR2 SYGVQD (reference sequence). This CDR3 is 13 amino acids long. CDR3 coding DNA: TGCGCCAGCAGTGTAGGAGTGGGTTCACCCCTCCACTTT. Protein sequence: CASSVGVGSPLHF.

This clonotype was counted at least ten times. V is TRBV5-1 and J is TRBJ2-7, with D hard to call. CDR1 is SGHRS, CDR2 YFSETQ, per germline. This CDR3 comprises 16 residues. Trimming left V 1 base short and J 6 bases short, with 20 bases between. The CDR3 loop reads CASSLTRSLLRSEQYF. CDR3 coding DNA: TGCGCCAGCAGCTTGACCCGGAGTCTCTTACGGAGCGAGCAGTACTTC.

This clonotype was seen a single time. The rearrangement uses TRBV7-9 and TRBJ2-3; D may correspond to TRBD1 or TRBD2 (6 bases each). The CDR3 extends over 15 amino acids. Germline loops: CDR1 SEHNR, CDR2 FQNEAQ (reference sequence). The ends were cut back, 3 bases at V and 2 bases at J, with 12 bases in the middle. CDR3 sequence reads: CASSFGGGLTDTQYF. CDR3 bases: TGTGCCAGCAGCTTTGGAGGGGGGCTCACAGATACGCAGTATTTT.

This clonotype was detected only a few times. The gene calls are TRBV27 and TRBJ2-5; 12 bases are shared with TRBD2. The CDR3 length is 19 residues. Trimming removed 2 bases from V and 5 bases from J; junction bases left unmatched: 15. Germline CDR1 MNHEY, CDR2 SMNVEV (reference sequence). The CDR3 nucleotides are TGTGCCAGCAGTTTAAAAACCCCCCCGACTAGCGGGAGTCTCGAGACCCAGTACTTC. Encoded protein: CASSLKTPPTSGSLETQYF.

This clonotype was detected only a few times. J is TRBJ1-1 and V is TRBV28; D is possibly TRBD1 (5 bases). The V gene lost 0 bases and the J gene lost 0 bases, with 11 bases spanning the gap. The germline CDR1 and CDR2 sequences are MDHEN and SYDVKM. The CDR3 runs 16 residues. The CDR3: CASSLWDIRLNTEAFF. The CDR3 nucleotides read TGTGCCAGCAGTTTATGGGACATCCGACTGAACACTGAAGCTTTCTTT.

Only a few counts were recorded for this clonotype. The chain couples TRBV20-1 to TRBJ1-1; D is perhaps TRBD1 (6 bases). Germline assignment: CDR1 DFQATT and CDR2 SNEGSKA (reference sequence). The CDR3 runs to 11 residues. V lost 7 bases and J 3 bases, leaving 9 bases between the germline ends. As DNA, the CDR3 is TGCAGTGACAGGGACGACACTGAAGCTTTCTTT. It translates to CSDRDDTEAFF.

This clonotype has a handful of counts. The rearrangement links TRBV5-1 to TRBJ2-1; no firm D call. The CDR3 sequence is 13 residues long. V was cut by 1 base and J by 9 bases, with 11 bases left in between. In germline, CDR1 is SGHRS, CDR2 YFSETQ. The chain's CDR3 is CASSLMSGAEQFF. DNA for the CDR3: TGCGCCAGCAGCTTGATGTCTGGCGCTGAGCAGTTCTTC.

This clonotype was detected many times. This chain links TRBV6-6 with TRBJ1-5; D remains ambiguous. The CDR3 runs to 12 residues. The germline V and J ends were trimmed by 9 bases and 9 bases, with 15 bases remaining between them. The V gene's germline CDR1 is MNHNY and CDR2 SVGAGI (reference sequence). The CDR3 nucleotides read TGTGCCAGTGCTGAGGCGCCGAGGCCCCAGCATTTT. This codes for CASAEAPRPQHF.

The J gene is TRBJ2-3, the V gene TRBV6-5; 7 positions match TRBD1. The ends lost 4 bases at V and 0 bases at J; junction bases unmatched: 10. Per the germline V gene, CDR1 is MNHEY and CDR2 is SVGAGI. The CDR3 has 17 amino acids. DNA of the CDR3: TGTGCCAGCAGTTCCCCTGACAGGGCTACTAGCACAGATACGCAGTATTTT. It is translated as CASSSPDRATSTDTQYF.

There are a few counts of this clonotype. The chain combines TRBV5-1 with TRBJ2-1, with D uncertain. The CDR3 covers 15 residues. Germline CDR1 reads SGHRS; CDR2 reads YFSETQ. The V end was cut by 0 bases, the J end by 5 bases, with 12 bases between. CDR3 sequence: CASSLGGVANNEQFF. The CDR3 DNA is TGCGCCAGCAGCTTGGGTGGGGTGGCCAACAATGAGCAGTTCTTC.

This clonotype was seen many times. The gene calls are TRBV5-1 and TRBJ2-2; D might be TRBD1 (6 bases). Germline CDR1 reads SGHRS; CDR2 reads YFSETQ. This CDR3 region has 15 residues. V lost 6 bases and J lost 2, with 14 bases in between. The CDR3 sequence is CASKRGTTNTGELFF. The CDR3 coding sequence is TGCGCCAGCAAGAGAGGGACAACCAACACCGGGGAGCTGTTTTTT.

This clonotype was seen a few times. The DNA of the CDR3 is TGTGCCAGCAGATTTCGGGACAGGCCCTACAATGAGCAGTTCTTC. Protein product: CASRFRDRPYNEQFF. This chain connects TRBV5-6 to TRBJ2-1, with 8 bases aligning to TRBD1. V trimming: 5 bases; J trimming: 2 bases; junction bases outside the gene matches: 6. CDR3 size: 15 residues. Germline loops: CDR1 SGHDT, CDR2 YYEEEE.

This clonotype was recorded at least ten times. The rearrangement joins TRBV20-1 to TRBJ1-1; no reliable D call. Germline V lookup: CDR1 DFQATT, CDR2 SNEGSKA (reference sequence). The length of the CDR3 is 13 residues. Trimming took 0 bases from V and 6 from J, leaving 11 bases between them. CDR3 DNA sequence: TGCAGTGCTAGAGATACGGGGAAGGCTGAAGCTTTCTTT. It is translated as CSARDTGKAEAFF.

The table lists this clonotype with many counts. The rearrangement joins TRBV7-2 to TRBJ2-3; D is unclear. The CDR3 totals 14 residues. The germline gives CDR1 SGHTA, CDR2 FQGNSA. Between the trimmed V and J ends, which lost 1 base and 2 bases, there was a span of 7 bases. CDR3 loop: CASSLDSHTDTQYF. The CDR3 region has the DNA TGTGCCAGCAGCTTAGATAGCCACACAGATACGCAGTATTTT.

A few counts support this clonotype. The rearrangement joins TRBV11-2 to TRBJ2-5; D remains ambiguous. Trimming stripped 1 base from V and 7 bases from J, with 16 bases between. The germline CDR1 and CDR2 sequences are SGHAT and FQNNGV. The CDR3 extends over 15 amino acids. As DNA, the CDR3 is TGTGCCAGCAGCTTAGCAACGGGCGGCCGTAGGACCCAGTACTTC. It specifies CASSLATGGRRTQYF.

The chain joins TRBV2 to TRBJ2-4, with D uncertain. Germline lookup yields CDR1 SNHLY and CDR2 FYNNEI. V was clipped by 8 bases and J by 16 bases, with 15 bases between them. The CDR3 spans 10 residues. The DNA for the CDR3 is TGTGCCAGCGGGCTTGGCCGAATATACTTC. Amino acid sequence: CASGLGRIYF.